The T cell receptor beta chain described here comes from a study of glioma-infiltrating T cells after dendritic cell vaccination. Whole-study context: The vaccine used monocyte-derived dendritic cells pulsed overnight with autologous tumor lysate. Three intradermal dendritic cell vaccine injections were given every two weeks.

The immunoSEQ assay amplified TCRB CDR3 from up to roughly 2 ug DNA. Primers: 60 V beta forward and 13 J beta reverse. Profiled with immunoSEQ multiplex PCR; TCRdb holds only in-frame clones, not every one. The table has fewer than 85,000 clones, around 80% seen once; the top ten hold 2% to 2.5%. V lost 4 bases and J lost 3; bases outside the gene matches: 9. CDR3 length: 15 amino acids. Germline CDR1 reads SQVTM; CDR2 reads ANQGSEA. This chain links TRBV29-1 with TRBJ2-3; TRBD2 matches 8 bases. The sequence was obtained from a human donor with glioblastoma. Sequences were derived from blood, sampled before dendritic cell vaccination. CDR3 DNA sequence: TGCAGCGTTGCTGTGACTAGCGCAATAACAGATACGCAGTATTTT. This codes for CSVAVTSAITDTQYF.